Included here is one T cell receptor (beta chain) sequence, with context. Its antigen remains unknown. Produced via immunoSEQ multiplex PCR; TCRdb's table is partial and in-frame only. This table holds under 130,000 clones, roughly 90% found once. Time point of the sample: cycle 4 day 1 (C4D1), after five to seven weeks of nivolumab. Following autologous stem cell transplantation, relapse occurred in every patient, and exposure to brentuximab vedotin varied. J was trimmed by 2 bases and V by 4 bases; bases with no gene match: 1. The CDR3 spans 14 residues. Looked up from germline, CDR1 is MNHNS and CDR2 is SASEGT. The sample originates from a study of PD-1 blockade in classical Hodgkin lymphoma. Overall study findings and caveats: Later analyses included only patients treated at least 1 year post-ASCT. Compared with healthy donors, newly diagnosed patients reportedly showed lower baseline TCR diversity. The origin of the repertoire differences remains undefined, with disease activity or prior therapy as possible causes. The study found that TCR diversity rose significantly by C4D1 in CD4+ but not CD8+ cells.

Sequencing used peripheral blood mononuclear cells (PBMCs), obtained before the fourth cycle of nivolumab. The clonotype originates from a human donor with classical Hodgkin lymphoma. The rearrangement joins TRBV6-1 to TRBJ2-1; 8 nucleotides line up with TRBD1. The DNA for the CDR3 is TGTGCCAGCAGTGCAGGGGGCCCCTACAATGAGCAGTTCTTC. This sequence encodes CASSAGGPYNEQFF.